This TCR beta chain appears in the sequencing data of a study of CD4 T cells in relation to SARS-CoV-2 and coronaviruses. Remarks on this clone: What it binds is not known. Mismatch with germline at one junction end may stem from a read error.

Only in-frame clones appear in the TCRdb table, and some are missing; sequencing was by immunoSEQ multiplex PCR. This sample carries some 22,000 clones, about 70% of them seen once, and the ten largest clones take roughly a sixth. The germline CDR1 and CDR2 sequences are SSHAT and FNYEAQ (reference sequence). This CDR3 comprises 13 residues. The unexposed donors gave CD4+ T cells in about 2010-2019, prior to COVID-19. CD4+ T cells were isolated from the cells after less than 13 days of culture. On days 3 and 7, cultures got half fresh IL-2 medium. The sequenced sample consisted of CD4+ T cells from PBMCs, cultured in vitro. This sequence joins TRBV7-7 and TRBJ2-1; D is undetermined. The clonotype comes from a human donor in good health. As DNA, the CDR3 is TGTGCTAGCAGCTTAGGTTCATACAATGAGCAGTTCTTC. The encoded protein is CASSLGSYNEQFF.